This T cell receptor beta chain was retrieved from a study of cytomegalovirus exposure and HLA in healthy donors. In the PCR, 60 Vbeta and 13 Jbeta primers were used. Using immunoSEQ multiplex PCR, the repertoire was profiled, and TCRdb retains in-frame clones only, with some absent. The data show 150,000 or so clones, about three quarters seen once. This clone was observed a few times. The TCR was taken from a man between 35 and 55 years old in good health and CMV-seropositive. Input material: PBMCs.

This CDR3 reads CASSYRASTDTQYF. The CDR3 DNA reads TGTGCCAGCAGCTACAGGGCTAGCACAGATACGCAGTATTTT. V usage is TRBV6-1 and J usage is TRBJ2-3; D possibly corresponds to TRBD1 (6 bases). There are 14 residues in the CDR3. The V end lost 6 bases, the J end lost 0 bases, and 10 bases lay between the germline ends. In germline, CDR1 is MNHNS, CDR2 SASEGT.